Below, 25 T cell receptor beta chains from the same sample are listed, as sequenced in a study of T-cell reconstitution after alpha-beta-depleted transplantation in children. The TCRbeta library was prepared with unique molecular identifiers. TCRdb reprocessed the PCR reads via MiXCR and lists one record per CDR3 protein. This table has roughly 350,000 distinct CDR3 sequences, under 13% appearing once. Here the sequenced sample was PBMCs from the stem cell graft donor, taken from the stem cell graft. The origin of the receptors is a human donor who donated a stem cell graft to a child with acute lymphoblastic leukemia.

This clonotype was seen at least ten times. J is TRBJ1-5 and V is TRBV5-1; D is undetermined. The CDR3 totals 13 residues. Trimming left V 5 bases short and J 4 bases short, with 10 bases between. CDR1 is SGHRS and CDR2 is YFSETQ in the germline V gene. The CDR3 here is CASSIGPNQPQHF. Here the CDR3 DNA reads TGCGCCAGCAGTATTGGGCCAAATCAGCCCCAGCATTTT.

The sample holds a few counts of this clonotype. The genes are TRBV12-3 or TRBV12-4 and TRBJ2-1; TRBD2 aligns across 11 bases. The CDR3 extends over 17 amino acids. With V trimmed by 3 bases and J by 0 bases, 4 bases remained unmatched. CDR3: CASSFNLAGGSYNEQFF. CDR3 nucleotides: TGTGCCAGCAGTTTCAACCTAGCGGGAGGCTCCTACAATGAGCAGTTCTTC.

Ten or more counts support this clonotype. The chain uses TRBV6-2 or TRBV6-3 and TRBJ2-4; D possibly uses TRBD1 or TRBD2 (5 bases each). This CDR3 is 17 amino acids long. The V gene's germline CDR1 is MNHEY and CDR2 SVGEGT. Trimming removed 6 bases from V and 0 bases from J, with 18 bases in between. CDR3 in DNA: TGTGCCAGCAGAGATCTCGGGACGGCTTTAGCCAAAAACATTCAGTACTTC. Protein product: CASRDLGTALAKNIQYF.

In its sample, this clonotype was seen a few times. V and J are TRBV12-3 or TRBV12-4 and TRBJ1-5, with a possible D match to TRBD1 (5 bases). CDR3 length: 15 amino acids. V was trimmed by 3 bases and J by 5 bases, leaving 14 bases between them. CDR3 amino acids: CASSFGQGGDQPQHF. CDR3 nucleotide sequence: TGTGCCAGCAGTTTTGGGCAGGGTGGCGATCAGCCCCAGCATTTT.

This clonotype was seen only a few times. This chain links TRBV29-1 with TRBJ1-4, with a weak D call TRBD1 (6 bases). The germline V gene encodes CDR1 SQVTM and CDR2 ANQGSEA. The V end was cut by 0 bases, the J end by 6 bases, with 17 bases between. The CDR3 covers 16 residues. The CDR3 region is CSVEDFGGRGDEKLFF. CDR3 coding DNA: TGCAGCGTTGAAGATTTTGGCGGCAGGGGAGATGAAAAACTGTTTTTT.

The chain joins TRBV21-1 to TRBJ1-2; the DNA was not used to check the table's D call, TRBD1. TRBV21-1 corresponds to a pseudogene. The CDR3 is 16 amino acids. CDR3 region: CASSKTGRGSGYGYTF. In DNA form, the CDR3 reads TGTGCCAGCAGCAAAACGGGCAGGGGGTCCGGCTATGGCTACACCTTC.

The V call is TRBV6-4, the J call TRBJ2-1; 7 bases agree with TRBD2. Germline CDR1 MRHNA, CDR2 SNTAGT. The CDR3 is 16 residues long. After removal of 0 bases from V and 0 bases from J, the junction contained 2 bases not matched to a gene. The CDR3, as DNA: TGTGCCAGCAGTGACTCCGGCGGGAGCTCCTACAATGAGCAGTTCTTC. Its translation: CASSDSGGSSYNEQFF.

This clonotype was seen more than once but under ten times. Since a much larger clone is just one base distant, this may be a read error. The chain uses TRBV20-1 and TRBJ2-3; a possible D gene is TRBD2 (6 bases). This CDR3 spans 14 amino acids. With 2 bases removed from V and 11 bases from J, the gap between germline ends came to 20 bases. Germline V lookup: CDR1 DFQATT, CDR2 SNEGSKA (reference sequence). For the CDR3, the DNA is TGCAGTGCTAGAAGGAGGGCAGGGAATTCAAAGCAGTATTTT. Translating gives CSARRRAGNSKQYF.

This clonotype was observed at least ten times. The chain carries TRBV7-8 and TRBJ1-4, with 8 bases identical to TRBD1. The CDR3 contains 16 residues. The V gene's germline CDR1 is SGHVS and CDR2 FQNEAQ. Unmatched junction bases numbered 6, after V lost 1 base and J lost 5 bases. The DNA for the CDR3 is TGTGCCAGCAGCTTAGGGAGCCGACAGGGGAATGAAAAACTGTTTTTT. Its protein product is CASSLGSRQGNEKLFF.

A few counts support this clonotype. The V call is TRBV11-2, the J call TRBJ2-7; weak D call: TRBD2 (10 bases). The germline gives CDR1 SGHAT, CDR2 FQNNGV. V was shortened by 5 bases and J by 6 bases, with 29 bases between the two germline ends. The CDR3 sequence is 18 residues long. The CDR3 is CASSDPGQGASGSGEQYF. CDR3 bases: TGTGCCAGCAGCGACCCGGGACAGGGTGCTAGCGGGAGCGGCGAGCAGTACTTC. The variable domain in full, completed from reference TRBV11-2 and TRBJ2-7, reads EAGVAQSPRYKIIEKRQSVAFWCNPISGHATLYWYQQILGQGPKLLIQFQNNGVVDDSQLPKDRFSAERLKGVDSTLKIQPAKLEDSAVYLCASSDPGQGASGSGEQYFGPGTRLTVT.

This clonotype was found a few times. The gene calls are TRBV7-9 and TRBJ2-3; D not resolved. The CDR3 covers 14 residues. The germline V and J ends were trimmed by 1 base and 4 bases, with 9 bases remaining between them. The V gene's germline CDR1 is SEHNR and CDR2 FQNEAQ (reference sequence). In DNA form, the CDR3 reads TGTGCCAGCAGCTTAGGCATCTCAGCAGATACGCAGTATTTT. Residues: CASSLGISADTQYF.

In its sample, this clonotype was seen a few times. The chain is built from TRBV6-2 or TRBV6-3 and TRBJ1-5; maybe TRBD1 (5 bases). Trimming pared 7 bases from V and 6 bases from J, leaving 13 bases between. Germline V gives CDR1 MNHEY, CDR2 SVGEGT. The CDR3 contains 13 residues. Written as DNA, the CDR3 is TGTGCCAGCACCTTACGTGGGACTCAGCCCCAGCATTTT. Translating gives CASTLRGTQPQHF.

This clonotype was seen at least ten times. The chain employs TRBV7-2 and TRBJ2-1, with D unclear. From germline, CDR1 is SGHTA and CDR2 FQGNSA. CDR3 length: 11 residues. V gave up 0 bases and J gave up 8 bases, with 2 bases separating them. The CDR3 DNA reads TGTGCCAGCAGCTTAGCTTATGAGCAGTTCTTC. Protein: CASSLAYEQFF.

J is TRBJ2-1 and V is TRBV12-3 or TRBV12-4, with 11 positions matching TRBD2. Trimming at V came to 8 bases and at J to 6 bases, leaving 18 bases not matched to a gene. There are 18 residues in the CDR3. The CDR3 DNA reads as TGTGCCAGCTGCTTAGTGACGATTAGCGGGAGGGCCGTCAATGAGCAGTTCTTC. Amino acid sequence: CASCLVTISGRAVNEQFF.

The gene calls are TRBV10-3 and TRBJ2-7, with 9 bases aligning to TRBD1. The junction had 10 bases not matched to a gene; V was cut back by 8 bases and J by 2 bases. The CDR3 is 15 residues long. Per germline, CDR1 ENHRY and CDR2 SYGVKD. CDR3 sequence: CAIGAIGTGPYEQYF. The CDR3 nucleotides read TGTGCCATCGGGGCTATAGGGACAGGGCCCTACGAGCAGTACTTC.

The chain carries TRBV7-9 and TRBJ2-7; TRBD2 aligns across 9 bases. CDR1 is SEHNR, CDR2 FQNEAQ, per germline (reference sequence). V dropped 3 bases and J dropped 5; count of bases not matched to a gene: 11. CDR3 length: 16 amino acids. The CDR3 nucleotides read TGTGCCAGCAGCTTGGGGGCGGGAGGGCCTCTGGACGAGCAGTACTTC. It codes for CASSLGAGGPLDEQYF.

Only a few counts were recorded for this clonotype. The chain couples TRBV4-1 to TRBJ2-7; D is uncertain. Germline assignment: CDR1 MGHRA and CDR2 YSYEKL. The CDR3 loop spans 14 amino acids. V lost 0 bases and J 2 bases, leaving 8 bases between the germline ends. This CDR3 reads CASSQDRTAYEQYF. In DNA form, the CDR3 reads TGCGCCAGCAGCCAAGATAGAACAGCCTACGAGCAGTACTTC.

This chain joins TRBV5-1 and TRBJ1-2; D is undetermined. The V gene lost 0 bases and the J gene lost 2 bases, with 8 bases spanning the gap. The CDR3 extends over 14 amino acids. CDR1 is SGHRS and CDR2 is YFSETQ in the germline V gene. The CDR3, as DNA: TGCGCCAGCAGCTTGGACAGTCTGAACTATGGCTACACCTTC. The encoded protein is CASSLDSLNYGYTF.

V gene TRBV27 combines with J gene TRBJ2-3; D is possibly TRBD2 (5 bases). V was shortened by 5 bases and J by 1 base, with 10 bases between the two germline ends. This CDR3 region has 14 residues. Germline-derived CDR1 and CDR2 are MNHEY and SMNVEV (reference sequence). The CDR3 sequence is CASSPVEGTDTQYF. The CDR3 DNA follows: TGTGCCAGCAGTCCGGTGGAGGGCACAGATACGCAGTATTTT.

The chain couples TRBV7-9 to TRBJ2-5; D remains unclear. Trimming pared 3 bases from V and 5 bases from J, leaving 10 bases between. Per germline, CDR1 SEHNR and CDR2 FQNEAQ (reference sequence). The CDR3 has 13 residues. In nucleotides, the CDR3 is TGTGCCAGCAGCTTGGGAAATCGGGAGACCCAGTACTTC. This encodes CASSLGNRETQYF.

This clonotype was seen a few times. The genes are TRBV20-1 and TRBJ1-3, with D unclear. This CDR3 region has 15 residues. Germline V gene sequence: CDR1 DFQATT, CDR2 SNEGSKA (reference sequence). V was shortened by 5 bases and J by 0 bases, with 14 bases between the two germline ends. Here the CDR3 reads CSAPSGLYSGNTIYF. DNA for the CDR3: TGCAGTGCTCCCAGCGGGCTTTACTCTGGAAACACCATATATTTT.

This clonotype has a handful of counts. The DNA for the CDR3 is TGCGCCAGCAGCTGGGGGGACAGGGTAGAAGAGACCCAGTACTTC. It translates to CASSWGDRVEETQYF. V and J are TRBV5-1 and TRBJ2-5; 9 bases align to TRBD1. This CDR3 is built from 15 residues. Germline V gene data show CDR1 as SGHRS and CDR2 as YFSETQ. V gave up 3 bases and J gave up 3 bases; unmatched junction bases: 6.

The gene calls are TRBV7-3 and TRBJ2-2, with 8 bases matching TRBD1. Unmatched junction bases numbered 9, after V lost 2 bases and J lost 7 bases. The V gene's germline CDR1 is SGHTA and CDR2 FQGTGA. The CDR3 length is 16 residues. The CDR3 nucleotides read TGTGCCAGCAGCTTAGGGACAGGATCGTGGAGCGGGGAGCTGTTTTTT. Its translation: CASSLGTGSWSGELFF.

In its sample, this clonotype was seen many times. V is TRBV12-3 or TRBV12-4 and J is TRBJ2-3; the match to TRBD2 covers 8 bases. This CDR3 contains 16 residues. The V gene end was trimmed by 1 base and the J gene end by 0 bases; junction bases not matched to a gene: 3. The chain's CDR3 is CASSLVLAESTDTQYF. CDR3 coding DNA: TGTGCCAGCAGTTTAGTACTAGCGGAGAGCACAGATACGCAGTATTTT.

This clonotype was counted many times. The chain combines TRBV10-3 with TRBJ2-1; D may be TRBD2 (6 bases). The CDR3 is 14 amino acids. Trimming shortened V by 7 bases and J by 6 bases, and 16 bases separated the two germline ends. The V gene's germline CDR1 is ENHRY and CDR2 SYGVKD. The DNA of the CDR3 is TGTGCCATCATGGAGGGCCAAAGGGGCAATGAGCAGTTCTTC. Translation: CAIMEGQRGNEQFF.